This T cell receptor (beta chain) was captured by sequencing in a study of blood T cell repertoires in COVID-19. Study information: Sample material is recorded as cDNA or gDNA derived from T cells, B-cell-depleted T cells, or PBMCs.

Method: immunoSEQ multiplex PCR; TCRdb's copy keeps in-frame clones and lacks some. The sample holds 150,000 to 200,000 clones, around nine tenths seen once. This clone has only one observation. The CDR3 contains 14 residues. Trimming pared 5 bases from V and 4 bases from J, leaving 14 bases between. CDR1 and CDR2 from the germline V gene are LNHDA and SQIVND (reference sequence). Sequencing was carried out using peripheral blood. The sequence was collected from a man aged 55 to 70 with active or convalescent COVID-19. The rearrangement uses TRBV19 and TRBJ1-1; a possible D gene is TRBD1 (6 bases). CDR3 nucleotides: TGTGCCAGTAGTCCCAGGGGAGAAGGCACTGAAGCTTTCTTT. Translating gives CASSPRGEGTEAFF.